This T cell receptor (beta chain) was found in a study of blood T cells in healthy people across ages. The draw of peripheral blood yielded 8.5 to 10 milliliters from each donor. A J-beta primer mix and a sample-barcoded 5' primer were used in a second PCR of roughly 7 to 12 cycles. Via MiXCR, TCRdb re-called the 5' RACE reads, giving one row per CDR3 protein. The sample holds about 1 million distinct CDR3 sequences, 40% to 55% seen once. As regards this clonotype: Its target is unknown.

General study findings and limits: Unsorted PBMC input precluded a conclusive naive versus antigen-experienced comparison. The unknown donor CMV status may have confounded expanded clonotype changes.

V dropped 3 bases and J dropped 1; count of bases not matched to a gene: 5. This CDR3 has 16 residues. In germline, CDR1 is SGHRS, CDR2 YFSETQ. V is TRBV5-1 and J is TRBJ2-3; 10 nucleotides match TRBD1. The sequence came from a woman aged 60-75 years in good health. Sequencing was done on a sample of blood. CDR3 loop: CASSWSGTGGTDTQYF. CDR3 sequence (DNA): TGCGCCAGCAGCTGGTCCGGGACAGGGGGCACAGATACGCAGTATTTT. The variable domain in full, completed from reference TRBV5-1 and TRBJ2-3, reads KAGVTQTPRYLIKTRGQQVTLSCSPISGHRSVSWYQQTPGQGLQFLFEYFSETQRNKGNFPGRFSGRQFSNSRSEMNVSTLELGDSALYLCASSWSGTGGTDTQYFGPGTRLTVL.